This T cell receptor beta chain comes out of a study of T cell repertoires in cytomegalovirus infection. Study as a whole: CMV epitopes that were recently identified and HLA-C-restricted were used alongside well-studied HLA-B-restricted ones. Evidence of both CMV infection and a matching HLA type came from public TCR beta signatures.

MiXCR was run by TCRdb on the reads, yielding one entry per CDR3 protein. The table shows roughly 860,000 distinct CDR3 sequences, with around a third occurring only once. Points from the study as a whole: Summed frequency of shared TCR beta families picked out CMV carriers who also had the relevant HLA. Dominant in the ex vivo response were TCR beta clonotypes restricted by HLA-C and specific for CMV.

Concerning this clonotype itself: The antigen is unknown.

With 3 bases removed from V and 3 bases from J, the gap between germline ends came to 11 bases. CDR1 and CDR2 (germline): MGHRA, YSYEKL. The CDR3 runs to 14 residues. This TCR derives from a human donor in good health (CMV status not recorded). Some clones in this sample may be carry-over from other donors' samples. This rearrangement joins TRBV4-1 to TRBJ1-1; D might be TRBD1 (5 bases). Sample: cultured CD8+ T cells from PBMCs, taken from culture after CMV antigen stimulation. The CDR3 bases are TGCGCCAGCAGCCACCCGGGGGGAGACACTGAAGCTTTCTTT. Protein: CASSHPGGDTEAFF.